The next 25 T cell receptor beta chains were all read from a single sample in a study of post-analysis software for immune sequencing data. Whole-study findings and limits: Five TRBV segments (TRBV5-6, TRBV5-1 and TRBV20-1 among them) occurred more frequently in patients than in controls.

Their cognate antigens are unknown. The TCR beta cDNA libraries carried unique molecular identifiers. Each CDR3 protein is one row after TCRdb ran MiXCR on the PCR reads. Here the sample spans about 820,000 distinct CDR3 sequences, roughly half being singletons. The sample was blood. The receptors come from a girl aged 5 to 17 with multiple sclerosis.

The gene calls are TRBV12-3 or TRBV12-4 and TRBJ1-2; D is undetermined. V gave up 3 bases and J gave up 4 bases, with 15 bases separating them. The CDR3 runs to 15 residues. CDR3 in amino acids: CASSFSQVTRYGYTF. In DNA form, the CDR3 reads TGTGCCAGCAGTTTTAGCCAGGTCACCCGCTATGGCTACACCTTC.

The chain links TRBV4-1 to TRBJ1-1; D uncertain. The V and J ends lost 4 bases and 7 bases respectively, with 19 bases between them. The CDR3 has 15 residues. From germline, CDR1 is MGHRA and CDR2 YSYEKL. The CDR3 nucleotides are TGCGCCAGCAGCCCGGCCTTATTCGCCGGTCTTGAAGCTTTCTTT. Amino acids: CASSPALFAGLEAFF.

This clonotype was observed a few times. The chain has TRBV20-1 and TRBJ2-4; 7 bases align to TRBD2. From germline, CDR1 is DFQATT and CDR2 SNEGSKA (reference sequence). Trimming removed 0 bases from V and 13 bases from J; junction bases left unmatched: 15. This CDR3 is 15 amino acids long. CDR3 sequence reads: CSARDEGLGDYRQYF. Here the CDR3 DNA reads TGCAGTGCTAGAGACGAGGGGCTCGGGGACTACAGGCAGTACTTC.

The chain's CDR3 is CASSLGSLAPDTQYF. CDR3 bases: TGTGCCAGCAGCTTGGGATCCCTAGCGCCAGATACGCAGTATTTT. The chain couples TRBV5-6 to TRBJ2-3, with D tentatively TRBD2 (6 bases). The CDR3 runs 15 residues. CDR1 and CDR2 (germline): SGHDT, YYEEEE. V was cut by 0 bases and J by 4 bases, with 12 bases left in between.

The V call is TRBV18, the J call TRBJ2-7; possibly TRBD1 for D (6 bases). Germline values: CDR1 KGHSH, CDR2 LQKENI. This CDR3 spans 14 amino acids. V lost 3 bases to trimming and J lost 5 bases, with 14 bases between them. In DNA form, the CDR3 reads TGTGCCAGCTCACCTTGGACAGACGGGAACGAGCAGTACTTC. This translates into CASSPWTDGNEQYF.

The chain combines TRBV27 with TRBJ2-5, with D hard to call. The CDR3 totals 16 residues. V lost 3 bases and J lost 6, with 20 bases in between. CDR1 is MNHEY and CDR2 is SMNVEV in the germline V gene (reference sequence). The CDR3 here is CASSLSGGSGWQTQYF. Written as DNA, the CDR3 is TGTGCCAGCAGTTTGTCCGGCGGTTCGGGTTGGCAGACCCAGTACTTC.

This chain uses TRBV3-1 with TRBJ2-1, with 15 bases matching TRBD2. Germline trimming cut 4 bases from V and 9 bases from J; bases unmatched to any gene: 1. CDR3 length: 14 amino acids. Germline-derived CDR1 and CDR2 are LGHDT and YNNKEL (reference sequence). In nucleotides, the CDR3 is TGTGCCAGCAGCCGGACTAGCGGGGGGGGTGAGCAGTTCTTC. It specifies CASSRTSGGGEQFF.

The gene calls are TRBV7-9 and TRBJ1-2; 7 bases match TRBD1. From germline, CDR1 is SEHNR and CDR2 FQNEAQ (reference sequence). The V and J ends lost 4 bases and 2 bases, in that order; junction bases with no gene match: 13. The CDR3 has 17 amino acids. CDR3 residues: CASSSRSTGNTNYGYTF. CDR3 in DNA: TGTGCCAGCAGCTCCCGCTCGACAGGGAATACCAACTATGGCTACACCTTC.

In this sample, this clonotype turned up a few times. This rearrangement joins TRBV7-8 to TRBJ2-7; 9 bases fit TRBD1. Trimming at V came to 5 bases and at J to 6 bases, leaving 11 bases not matched to a gene. The germline V gene has CDR1 SGHVS and CDR2 FQNEAQ. The CDR3 has 15 amino acids. The CDR3 nucleotides read TGTGCCAGCAGCGAACCGGGACAGGGCAAGGGCGAGCAGTACTTC. Encoded protein: CASSEPGQGKGEQYF. The entire variable domain, with the rest obtained from reference TRBV7-8 and TRBJ2-7, is as follows: GAGVSQSPRYKVAKRGQDVALRCDPISGHVSLFWYQQALGQGPEFLTYFQNEAQLDKSGLPSDRFFAERPEGSVSTLKIQRTQQEDSAVYLCASSEPGQGKGEQYFGPGTRLTVT.

The chain couples TRBV27 to TRBJ1-4, with D uncertain. Germline V lookup: CDR1 MNHEY, CDR2 SMNVEV (reference sequence). Trimming left V 6 bases short and J 12 bases short, with 17 bases between. The CDR3 is made up of 13 amino acids. CDR3 loop: CASSPSFRLQLFF. The CDR3 coding sequence is TGTGCCAGCAGCCCCTCGTTCCGGCTTCAACTGTTTTTT.

This clonotype has only a few counts. V and J are TRBV7-8 and TRBJ2-7; D not resolved. The CDR3 spans 12 residues. CDR1 is SGHVS and CDR2 is FQNEAQ in the germline V gene. Trimming took off 8 bases at V and 2 bases at J, with 10 bases between the two ends. CDR3 sequence reads: CASSTSTYEQYF. The DNA for the CDR3 is TGTGCCAGCTCCACTTCCACCTACGAGCAGTACTTC.

The V call is TRBV3-1, the J call TRBJ2-4; 7 bases match TRBD1. The CDR3 covers 17 residues. Germline assignment: CDR1 LGHDT and CDR2 YNNKEL (reference sequence). The trim removed 4 bases at V and 2 bases at J, leaving 11 bases unmatched. The CDR3 is CASSPRQGDGSKNIQYF. CDR3 coding DNA: TGTGCCAGCAGCCCCCGACAGGGCGACGGCTCCAAAAACATTCAGTACTTC.

The sample holds a few counts of this clonotype. The gene calls are TRBV11-2 and TRBJ2-5; 13 bases match TRBD2. Trimming removed 5 bases from V and 5 bases from J; junction bases left unmatched: 11. The germline V gene has CDR1 SGHAT and CDR2 FQNNGV. This CDR3 has 17 amino acids. The CDR3 sequence is CASSPGLAGIIGETQYF. For the CDR3, the DNA is TGTGCCAGCAGCCCGGGACTAGCGGGGATTATAGGGGAGACCCAGTACTTC.

J is TRBJ2-5 and V is TRBV6-2 or TRBV6-3, with TRBD2 matching 10 bases. J gave up 2 bases and V 2 bases, and 5 bases lay outside the gene matches. The CDR3 loop spans 16 amino acids. CDR1 and CDR2 from the germline V gene are MNHEY and SVGEGT. The CDR3 DNA reads as TGTGCCAGCAGTTACGGGCTAGCGGGGGCGCAAGAGACCCAGTACTTC. Translated: CASSYGLAGAQETQYF.

J is TRBJ2-7 and V is TRBV12-3 or TRBV12-4; 10 bases line up with TRBD2. The length of the CDR3 is 15 residues. Germline trimming cut 5 bases from V and 6 bases from J; bases unmatched to any gene: 10. This CDR3 is CASSLPGTSVFEQYF. In DNA, the CDR3 is TGTGCCAGCAGTCTGCCCGGGACTAGCGTCTTCGAGCAGTACTTC.

There are a few counts of this clonotype. V usage is TRBV7-6 and J usage is TRBJ1-1; D remains unclear. The V end lost 1 base, the J end lost 5 bases, and 11 bases lay between the germline ends. From germline, CDR1 is SGHVS and CDR2 FNYEAQ. The CDR3 covers 14 residues. DNA of the CDR3: TGTGCCAGCAGCTTAGTGGCTGGGTATACTGAAGCTTTCTTT. Translation gives CASSLVAGYTEAFF.

This clonotype was seen a single time. The chain links TRBV5-1 to TRBJ2-7, with D maybe TRBD2 (5 bases). V lost 1 base to trimming and J lost 2 bases, with 10 bases between them. The length of the CDR3 is 14 residues. The V gene's germline CDR1 is SGHRS and CDR2 YFSETQ. CDR3 protein: CASSLKAATYEQYF. The CDR3 coding sequence is TGCGCCAGCAGCTTGAAAGCGGCTACCTACGAGCAGTACTTC.

Ten or more counts support this clonotype. The V call is TRBV5-1, the J call TRBJ2-1, with 15 bases identical to TRBD2. The CDR3 spans 18 residues. The germline V gene has CDR1 SGHRS and CDR2 YFSETQ. V was clipped by 1 base and J by 1 base; unmatched bases: 3. The CDR3: CASSLKGLAGGSYNEQFF. DNA of the CDR3: TGCGCCAGCAGCTTGAAGGGACTAGCGGGAGGATCCTACAATGAGCAGTTCTTC.

This clonotype has more than one count but fewer than ten. CDR3 loop: CASSHEPGLSAKKQFF. CDR3 nucleotide sequence: TGTGCCAGCAGCCATGAGCCGGGACTTTCCGCCAAAAAACAGTTCTTC. The J gene is TRBJ2-1, the V gene TRBV7-3; D is possibly TRBD2 (6 bases). The V end lost 5 bases, the J end lost 13 bases, and 27 bases lay between the germline ends. CDR1 is SGHTA and CDR2 is FQGTGA in the germline V gene. This CDR3 comprises 16 residues.

The chain employs TRBV12-3 or TRBV12-4 and TRBJ1-2; D not resolved. The CDR3 consists of 12 residues. Trimming took 7 bases from V and 6 from J, leaving 12 bases between them. The CDR3 region is CASTSLRDGYTF. The CDR3, as DNA: TGTGCCAGCACGTCCCTTAGGGATGGCTACACCTTC.

The chain joins TRBV7-2 to TRBJ1-5; 10 bases align to TRBD1. Per the germline V gene, CDR1 is SGHTA and CDR2 is FQGNSA. Trimming took 4 bases from V and 5 from J; bases not matched to a gene: 5. The CDR3 is made up of 15 amino acids. The CDR3 loop reads CASSSDRGVYQPQHF. In nucleotides, the CDR3 is TGTGCCAGCAGCTCGGACAGGGGGGTCTATCAGCCCCAGCATTTT.

In this sample, this clonotype turned up a few times. The rearrangement links TRBV20-1 to TRBJ1-1, with a tentative D call TRBD1 (6 bases). The CDR3 sequence is 14 residues long. The V end was cut by 6 bases, the J end by 1 base, with 15 bases between. Germline assignment: CDR1 DFQATT and CDR2 SNEGSKA (reference sequence). The CDR3 here is CSALDRRRNTEAFF. The CDR3 region has the DNA TGCAGTGCCTTAGACAGGCGGCGGAACACTGAAGCTTTCTTT.

This clonotype was observed a handful of times. The chain carries TRBV7-9 and TRBJ1-2; D is perhaps TRBD1 (5 bases). The CDR3 totals 13 residues. V was shortened by 2 bases and J by 5 bases, with 9 bases between the two germline ends. Germline CDR1 reads SEHNR; CDR2 reads FQNEAQ (reference sequence). CDR3 residues: CASSLSQGYGYTF. The CDR3 region has the DNA TGTGCCAGCAGCTTAAGTCAGGGATATGGCTACACCTTC.

The table lists this clonotype with a count of one. A junction end diverges from the germline sequence, so it may reflect a read error. The chain has TRBV29-1 and TRBJ2-7; D not certain. The CDR3 runs 13 residues. The germline gives CDR1 SQVTM, CDR2 ANQGSEA. The CDR3 region is CSVVKTDRYEKYF. The CDR3 DNA is TGCAGCGTTGTTAAGACGGACCGCTACGAGAAGTACTTC.

This chain links TRBV2 with TRBJ1-1, with 7 bases aligning to TRBD1. The ends lost 7 bases at V and 2 bases at J; junction bases unmatched: 7. This CDR3 is built from 14 residues. CDR1 SNHLY and CDR2 FYNNEI come from the germline V gene. The DNA for the CDR3 is TGTGCCAGCAATAGAGGGGGCGCCAACACTGAAGCTTTCTTT. This sequence encodes CASNRGGANTEAFF.